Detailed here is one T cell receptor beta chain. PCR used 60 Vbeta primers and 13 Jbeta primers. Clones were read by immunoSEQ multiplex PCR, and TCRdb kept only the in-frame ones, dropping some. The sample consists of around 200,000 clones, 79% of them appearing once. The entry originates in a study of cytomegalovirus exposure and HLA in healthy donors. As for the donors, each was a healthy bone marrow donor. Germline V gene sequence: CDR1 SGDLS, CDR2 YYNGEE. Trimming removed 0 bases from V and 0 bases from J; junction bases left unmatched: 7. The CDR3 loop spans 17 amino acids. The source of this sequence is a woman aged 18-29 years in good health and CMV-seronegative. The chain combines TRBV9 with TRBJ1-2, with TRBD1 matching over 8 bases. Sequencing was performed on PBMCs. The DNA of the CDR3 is TGTGCCAGCAGCGTAGGAGGGGGACAGGAAACTAACTATGGCTACACCTTC. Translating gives CASSVGGGQETNYGYTF.